This T cell receptor (beta chain) is from a study of blood T cell repertoires in COVID-19. Here immunoSEQ multiplex PCR was the method, and the copy in TCRdb shows in-frame clones only, minus some. The sample lists 120,000 to 150,000 clones; roughly four fifths were seen once. After removal of 1 base from V and 1 base from J, the junction contained 9 bases not matched to a gene. Germline-derived CDR1 and CDR2 are SGHRS and YFSETQ. This CDR3 contains 18 residues. This TCR derives from a human donor in a cohort sampled during active COVID-19. The sample was peripheral blood. The rearrangement joins TRBV5-1 to TRBJ2-3; 10 bases map to TRBD2. The CDR3 here is CASSLPAGGPAGTDTQYF. The CDR3 DNA sequence: TGCGCCAGCAGCTTGCCAGCGGGGGGGCCAGCAGGCACAGATACGCAGTATTTT.